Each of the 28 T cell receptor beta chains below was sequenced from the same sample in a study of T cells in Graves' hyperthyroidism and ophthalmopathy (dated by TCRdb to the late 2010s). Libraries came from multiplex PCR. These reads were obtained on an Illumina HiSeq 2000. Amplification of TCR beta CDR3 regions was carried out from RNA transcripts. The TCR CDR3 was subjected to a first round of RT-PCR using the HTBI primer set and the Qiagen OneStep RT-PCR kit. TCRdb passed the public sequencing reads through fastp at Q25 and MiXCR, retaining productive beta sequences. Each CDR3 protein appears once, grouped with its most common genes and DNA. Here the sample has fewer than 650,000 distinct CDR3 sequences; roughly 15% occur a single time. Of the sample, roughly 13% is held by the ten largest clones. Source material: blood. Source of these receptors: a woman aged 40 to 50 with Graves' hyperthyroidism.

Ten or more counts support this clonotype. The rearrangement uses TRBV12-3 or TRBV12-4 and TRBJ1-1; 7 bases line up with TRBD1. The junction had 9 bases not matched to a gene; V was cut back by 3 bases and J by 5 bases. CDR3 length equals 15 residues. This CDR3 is CASSFGDRSVTEAFF. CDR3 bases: TGTGCCAGCAGTTTCGGGGACAGAAGTGTGACTGAAGCTTTCTTT.

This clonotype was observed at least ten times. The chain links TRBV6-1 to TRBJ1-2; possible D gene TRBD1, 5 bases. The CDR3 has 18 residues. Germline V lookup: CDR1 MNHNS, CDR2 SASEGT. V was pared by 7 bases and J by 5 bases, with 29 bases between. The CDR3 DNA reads TGTGCCAGCAATCAAGCCCGGACGGGGCTAGGAAAATATTATGGCTACACCTTC. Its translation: CASNQARTGLGKYYGYTF.

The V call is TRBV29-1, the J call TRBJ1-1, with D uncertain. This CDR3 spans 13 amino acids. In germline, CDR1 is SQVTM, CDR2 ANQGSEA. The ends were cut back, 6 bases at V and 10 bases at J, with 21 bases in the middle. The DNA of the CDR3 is TGCAGCGTCGCCGGGAACCCCTTACATTTAGCTTTCTTT. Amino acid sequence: CSVAGNPLHLAFF.

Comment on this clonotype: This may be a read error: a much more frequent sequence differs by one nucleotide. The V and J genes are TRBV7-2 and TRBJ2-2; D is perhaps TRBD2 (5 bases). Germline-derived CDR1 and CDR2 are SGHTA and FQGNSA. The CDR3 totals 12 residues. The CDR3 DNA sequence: TGTGCCAGCAGCTGGAACACCGGGGAGCTGCTTTTT. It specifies CASSWNTGELLF.

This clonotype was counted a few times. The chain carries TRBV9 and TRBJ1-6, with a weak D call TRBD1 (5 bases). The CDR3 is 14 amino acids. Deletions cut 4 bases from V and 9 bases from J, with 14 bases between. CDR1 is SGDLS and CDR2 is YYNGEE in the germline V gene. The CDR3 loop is CASSRDWTSSPLHF. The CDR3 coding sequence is TGTGCCAGCAGCAGGGACTGGACCTCTTCACCCCTCCACTTT.

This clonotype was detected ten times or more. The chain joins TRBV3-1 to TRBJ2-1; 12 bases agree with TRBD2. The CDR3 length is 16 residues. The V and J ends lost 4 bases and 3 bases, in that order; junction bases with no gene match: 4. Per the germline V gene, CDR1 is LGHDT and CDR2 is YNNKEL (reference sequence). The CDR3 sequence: CASSPETSGSYNEQFF. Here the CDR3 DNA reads TGTGCCAGCAGCCCGGAGACTAGCGGGAGCTACAATGAGCAGTTCTTC.

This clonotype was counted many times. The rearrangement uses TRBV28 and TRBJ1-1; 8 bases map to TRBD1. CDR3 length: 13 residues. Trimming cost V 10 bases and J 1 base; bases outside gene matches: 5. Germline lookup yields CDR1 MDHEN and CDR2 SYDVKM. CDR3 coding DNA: TGTGCCACCAGGACAGGGAGGAACACTGAAGCTTTCTTT. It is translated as CATRTGRNTEAFF.

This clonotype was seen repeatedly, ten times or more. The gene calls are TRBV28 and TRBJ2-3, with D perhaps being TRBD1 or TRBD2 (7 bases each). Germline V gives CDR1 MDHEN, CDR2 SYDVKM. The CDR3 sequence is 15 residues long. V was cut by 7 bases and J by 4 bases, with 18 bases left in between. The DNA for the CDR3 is TGTGCCAGCACCAACCCAGGGGGGGCGGCAGATACGCAGTATTTT. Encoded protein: CASTNPGGAADTQYF.

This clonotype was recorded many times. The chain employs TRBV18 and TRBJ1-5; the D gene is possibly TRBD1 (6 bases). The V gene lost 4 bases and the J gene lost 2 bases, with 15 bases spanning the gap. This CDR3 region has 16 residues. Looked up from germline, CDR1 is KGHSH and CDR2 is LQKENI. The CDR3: CASSLLPRQGNQPQHF. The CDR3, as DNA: TGTGCCAGCTCACTTCTTCCCCGACAGGGCAATCAGCCCCAGCATTTT.

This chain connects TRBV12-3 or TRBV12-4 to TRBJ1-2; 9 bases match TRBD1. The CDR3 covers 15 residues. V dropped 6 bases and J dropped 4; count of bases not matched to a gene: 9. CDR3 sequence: CASRGGTGRLYGYTF. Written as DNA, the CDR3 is TGTGCCAGCAGGGGTGGGACAGGGCGGCTCTATGGCTACACCTTC.

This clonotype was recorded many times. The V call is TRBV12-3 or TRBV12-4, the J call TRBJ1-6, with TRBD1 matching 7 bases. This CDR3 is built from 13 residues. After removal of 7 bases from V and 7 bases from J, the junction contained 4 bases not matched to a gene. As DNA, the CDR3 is TGTGCCAGCACCCGGACAGGCAATTCACCCCTCCACTTT. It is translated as CASTRTGNSPLHF.

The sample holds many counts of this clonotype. The CDR3, as DNA: TGTGCCAGCAGTGCCGGGACAAATCGTCGCGGCTACACCTTC. Protein: CASSAGTNRRGYTF. The chain links TRBV28 to TRBJ1-2; weak D call: TRBD1 (6 bases). Trimming shortened V by 5 bases and J by 8 bases, and 18 bases separated the two germline ends. Germline V gives CDR1 MDHEN, CDR2 SYDVKM. The CDR3 runs 14 residues.

The CDR3 nucleotides read TGCGCCAGCAGCCAAGGGACGAAGGGGACCTACGAGCAGTACTTC. Translation: CASSQGTKGTYEQYF. The chain carries TRBV4-1 and TRBJ2-7; weak D call: TRBD1 (5 bases). The germline gives CDR1 MGHRA, CDR2 YSYEKL. Trimming stripped 1 base from V and 2 bases from J, with 12 bases between. This CDR3 contains 15 residues.

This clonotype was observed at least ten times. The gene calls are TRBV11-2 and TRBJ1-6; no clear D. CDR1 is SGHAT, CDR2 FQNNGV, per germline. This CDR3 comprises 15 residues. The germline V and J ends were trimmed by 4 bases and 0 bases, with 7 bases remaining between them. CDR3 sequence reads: CASSYKGSYNSPLHF. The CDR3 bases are TGTGCCAGCAGCTACAAGGGCTCCTATAATTCACCCCTCCACTTT.

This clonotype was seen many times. The CDR3 DNA follows: TGTGCCAGCAGCTATAGCGGAAGCCCCACAGATACGCAGTATTTT. Translating it yields CASSYSGSPTDTQYF. The genes are TRBV7-9 and TRBJ2-3; tentative D call: TRBD2 (6 bases). V lost 4 bases and J 2 bases, leaving 13 bases between the germline ends. Germline loops: CDR1 SEHNR, CDR2 FQNEAQ (reference sequence). There are 15 residues in the CDR3.

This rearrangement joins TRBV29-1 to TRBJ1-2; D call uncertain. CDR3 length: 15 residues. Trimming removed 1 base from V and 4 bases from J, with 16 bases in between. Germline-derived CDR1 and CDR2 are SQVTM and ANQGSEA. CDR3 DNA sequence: TGCAGCGTTGAAGGAACCCCAACATTAGGCTATGGCTACACCTTC. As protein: CSVEGTPTLGYGYTF.

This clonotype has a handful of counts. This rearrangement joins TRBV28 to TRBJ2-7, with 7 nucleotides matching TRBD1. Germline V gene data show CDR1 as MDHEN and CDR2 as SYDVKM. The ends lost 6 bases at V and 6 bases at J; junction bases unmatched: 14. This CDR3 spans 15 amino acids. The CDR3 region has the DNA TGTGCCAGCAGCCCCCTCGACAGGGTGAAATTCGAGCAGTACTTC. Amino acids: CASSPLDRVKFEQYF.

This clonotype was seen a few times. CDR3 amino acids: CASSSDYSPHEKLFF. The CDR3 region has the DNA TGTGCCAGCAGCTCAGACTATTCCCCCCACGAAAAACTGTTTTTT. This chain joins TRBV7-9 and TRBJ1-4; no firm D call. The CDR3 contains 15 residues. Trimming stripped 4 bases from V and 8 bases from J, with 17 bases between. Germline CDR1 reads SEHNR; CDR2 reads FQNEAQ (reference sequence).

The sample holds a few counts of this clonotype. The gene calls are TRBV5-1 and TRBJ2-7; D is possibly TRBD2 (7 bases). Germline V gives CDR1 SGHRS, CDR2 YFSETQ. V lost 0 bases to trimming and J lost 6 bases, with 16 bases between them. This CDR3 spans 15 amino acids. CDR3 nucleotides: TGCGCCAGCAGCTTGGCCATGTACAGGGAGGGCGAGCAGTACTTC. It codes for CASSLAMYREGEQYF.

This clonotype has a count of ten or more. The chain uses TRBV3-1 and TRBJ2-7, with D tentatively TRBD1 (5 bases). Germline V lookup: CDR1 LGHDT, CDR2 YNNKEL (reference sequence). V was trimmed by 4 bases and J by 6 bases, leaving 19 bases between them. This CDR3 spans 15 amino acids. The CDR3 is CASSPRRSLDSEQYF. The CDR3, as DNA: TGTGCCAGCAGCCCCCGAAGGAGCCTTGACAGCGAGCAGTACTTC.

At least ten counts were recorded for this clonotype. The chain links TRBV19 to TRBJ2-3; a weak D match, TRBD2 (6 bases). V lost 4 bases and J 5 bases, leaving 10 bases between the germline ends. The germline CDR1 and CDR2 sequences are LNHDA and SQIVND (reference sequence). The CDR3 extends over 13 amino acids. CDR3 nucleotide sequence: TGTGCCAGTAGTAGCGGGATAGGAGATACGCAGTATTTT. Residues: CASSSGIGDTQYF.

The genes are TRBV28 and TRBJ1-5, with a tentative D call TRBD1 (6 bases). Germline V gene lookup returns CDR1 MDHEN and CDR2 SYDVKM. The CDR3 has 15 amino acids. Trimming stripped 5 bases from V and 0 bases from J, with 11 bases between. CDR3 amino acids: CASSPRGASNQPQHF. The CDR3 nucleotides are TGTGCCAGCAGTCCCCGGGGGGCTAGCAATCAGCCCCAGCATTTT.

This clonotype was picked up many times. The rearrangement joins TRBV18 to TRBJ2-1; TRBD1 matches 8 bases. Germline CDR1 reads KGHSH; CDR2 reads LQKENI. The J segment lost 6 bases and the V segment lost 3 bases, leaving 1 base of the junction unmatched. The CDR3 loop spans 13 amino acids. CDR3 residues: CASSPTGGNEQFF. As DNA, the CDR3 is TGTGCCAGCTCACCCACAGGGGGCAATGAGCAGTTCTTC.

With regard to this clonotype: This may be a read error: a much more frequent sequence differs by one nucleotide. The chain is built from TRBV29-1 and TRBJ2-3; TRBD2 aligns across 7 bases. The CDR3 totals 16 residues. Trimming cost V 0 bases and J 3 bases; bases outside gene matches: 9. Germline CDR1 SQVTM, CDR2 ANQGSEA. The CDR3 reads CSVEEGPGGRTDTQYF. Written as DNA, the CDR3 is TGCAGCGTTGAAGAGGGGCCGGGAGGACGGACAGATACGCAGTATTTT.

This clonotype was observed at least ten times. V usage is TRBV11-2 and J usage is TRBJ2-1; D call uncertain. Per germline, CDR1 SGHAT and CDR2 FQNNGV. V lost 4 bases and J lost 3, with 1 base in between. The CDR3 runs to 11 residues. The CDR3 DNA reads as TGTGCCAGCAGCTACTACAATGAGCAGTTCTTC. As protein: CASSYYNEQFF.

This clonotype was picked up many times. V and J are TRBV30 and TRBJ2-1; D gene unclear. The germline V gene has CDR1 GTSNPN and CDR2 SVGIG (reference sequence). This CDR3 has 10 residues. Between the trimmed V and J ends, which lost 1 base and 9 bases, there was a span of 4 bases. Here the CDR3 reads CAWSGVEQFF. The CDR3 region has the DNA TGTGCCTGGAGTGGGGTTGAGCAGTTCTTC.

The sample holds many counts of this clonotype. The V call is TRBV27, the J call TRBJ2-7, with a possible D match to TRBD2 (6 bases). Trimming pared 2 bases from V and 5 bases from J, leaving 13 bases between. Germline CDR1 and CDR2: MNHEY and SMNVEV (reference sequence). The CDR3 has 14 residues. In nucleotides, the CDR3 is TGTGCCAGCAGTTTACTAGCGAACTTACACGAGCAGTACTTC. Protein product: CASSLLANLHEQYF.

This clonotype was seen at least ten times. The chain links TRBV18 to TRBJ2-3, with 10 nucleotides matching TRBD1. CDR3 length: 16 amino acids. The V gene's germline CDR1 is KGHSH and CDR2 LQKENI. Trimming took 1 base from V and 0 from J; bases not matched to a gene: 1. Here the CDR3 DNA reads TGTGCCAGCTCACCACGGACAGGGGGAAGCACAGATACGCAGTATTTT. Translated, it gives CASSPRTGGSTDTQYF.